What follows are 2 T cell receptor beta chains derived from one specimen sequenced in a study of blood T cell repertoires in COVID-19. The protocol was immunoSEQ multiplex PCR, while the TCRdb copy is restricted to in-frame clones and leaves out a portion. The sample carries 100,000 to 110,000 clones, about 85% recorded once. The sample taken for sequencing was peripheral blood. Source of these receptors: a human donor in a cohort sampled during active COVID-19.

The chain uses TRBV19 and TRBJ1-1; tentative D call: TRBD1 (5 bases). Trimming removed 3 bases from V and 4 bases from J, with 9 bases in between. The CDR3 spans 13 residues. In germline, CDR1 is LNHDA, CDR2 SQIVND (reference sequence). Here the CDR3 reads CASSMGRGTEAFF. The CDR3 DNA reads as TGTGCCAGTAGTATGGGAAGGGGCACTGAAGCTTTCTTT.

CDR3 coding DNA: TGTGCCACCAGCTCTCTCCCTAAAACTAATGAAAAACTGTTTTTT. Protein: CATSSLPKTNEKLFF. The chain couples TRBV15 to TRBJ1-4, with D hard to call. Deletions cut 5 bases from V and 1 base from J, with 11 bases between. This CDR3 spans 15 amino acids. Looked up from germline, CDR1 is LNHNV and CDR2 is YYDKDF (reference sequence).